Sequencing of this TCR beta chain was carried out in a study of T cell repertoires in cytomegalovirus infection. Study at large: Public signatures in TCR beta pointed to CMV infection and matching HLA type. Findings of the study overall: Cumulative public TCR beta family frequency identified carriers of CMV plus the relevant HLA. Clonotype analysis showed dominance of the ex vivo response by HLA-C-restricted CMV-specific TCR beta clonotypes.

Many counts were recorded for this clonotype. Its antigen remains unidentified. The CDR3 sequence is 15 residues long. V shed 6 bases, J shed 5 bases, and the junction held 9 bases outside the gene matches. Each CDR3 protein is one row after TCRdb ran MiXCR on the reads. The sample contains approximately 290,000 distinct CDR3 sequences, about 26% of which appear only once. The receptor's source is a human donor in good health (CMV status not recorded). Some clones in this sample may be carry-over from other donors' samples. Sequencing used PBMCs. The chain joins TRBV12-3 or TRBV12-4 to TRBJ2-3; TRBD2 matches 9 bases. The CDR3 nucleotides read TGTGCCAGCAGCCACAGGACTAGCGCGATAGATACGCAGTATTTT. It specifies CASSHRTSAIDTQYF.